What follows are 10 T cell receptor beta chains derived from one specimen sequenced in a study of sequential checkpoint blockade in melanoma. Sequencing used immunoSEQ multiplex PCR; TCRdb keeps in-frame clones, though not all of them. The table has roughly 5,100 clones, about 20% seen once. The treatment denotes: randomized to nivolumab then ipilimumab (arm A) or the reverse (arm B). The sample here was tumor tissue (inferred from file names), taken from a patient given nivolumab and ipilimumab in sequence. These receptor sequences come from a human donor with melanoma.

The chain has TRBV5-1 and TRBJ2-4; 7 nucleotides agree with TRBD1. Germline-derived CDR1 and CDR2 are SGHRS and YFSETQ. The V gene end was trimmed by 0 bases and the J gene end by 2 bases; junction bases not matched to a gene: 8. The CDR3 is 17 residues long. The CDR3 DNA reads TGCGCCAGCAGCTTGGGACAGGGCAAACTTACCAAAAACATTCAGTACTTC. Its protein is CASSLGQGKLTKNIQYF.

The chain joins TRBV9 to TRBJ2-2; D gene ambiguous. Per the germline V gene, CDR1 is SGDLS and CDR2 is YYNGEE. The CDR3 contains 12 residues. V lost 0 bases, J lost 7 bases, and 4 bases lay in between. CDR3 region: CASSVGGGELFF. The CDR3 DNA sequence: TGTGCCAGCAGCGTAGGAGGCGGGGAGCTGTTTTTT.

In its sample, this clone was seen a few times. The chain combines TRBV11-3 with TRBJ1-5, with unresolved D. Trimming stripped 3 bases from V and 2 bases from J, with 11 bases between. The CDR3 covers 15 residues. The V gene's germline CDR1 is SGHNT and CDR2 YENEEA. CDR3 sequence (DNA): TGTGCCAGCAGCTTGATGGGTCAGGGCAATCAGCCCCAGCATTTT. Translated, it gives CASSLMGQGNQPQHF. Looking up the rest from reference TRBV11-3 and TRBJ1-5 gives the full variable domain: EAGVVQSPRYKIIEKKQPVAFWCNPISGHNTLYWYLQNLGQGPELLIRYENEEAVDDSQLPKDRFSAERLKGVDSTLKIQPAELGDSAVYLCASSLMGQGNQPQHFGDGTRLSIL.

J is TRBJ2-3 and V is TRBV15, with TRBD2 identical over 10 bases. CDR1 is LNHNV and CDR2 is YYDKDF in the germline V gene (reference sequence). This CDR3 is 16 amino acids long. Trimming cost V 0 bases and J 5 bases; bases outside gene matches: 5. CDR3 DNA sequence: TGTGCCACCAGCAGAGATTATCCTAGCGGGGGAGATACGCAGTATTTT. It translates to CATSRDYPSGGDTQYF.

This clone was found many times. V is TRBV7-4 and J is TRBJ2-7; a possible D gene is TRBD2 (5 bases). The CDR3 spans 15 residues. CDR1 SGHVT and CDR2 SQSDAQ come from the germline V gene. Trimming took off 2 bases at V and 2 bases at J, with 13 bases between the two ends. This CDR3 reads CASSLRPGGPYEQYF. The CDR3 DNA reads TGTGCCAGCAGCTTACGCCCCGGAGGCCCCTACGAGCAGTACTTC.

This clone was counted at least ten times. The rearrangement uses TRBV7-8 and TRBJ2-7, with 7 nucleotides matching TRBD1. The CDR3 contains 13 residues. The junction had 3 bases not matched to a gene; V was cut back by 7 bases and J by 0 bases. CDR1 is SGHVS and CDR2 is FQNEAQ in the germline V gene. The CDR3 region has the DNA TGTGCCAGCATGGCAGGGGGCTCCTACGAGCAGTACTTC. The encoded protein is CASMAGGSYEQYF.

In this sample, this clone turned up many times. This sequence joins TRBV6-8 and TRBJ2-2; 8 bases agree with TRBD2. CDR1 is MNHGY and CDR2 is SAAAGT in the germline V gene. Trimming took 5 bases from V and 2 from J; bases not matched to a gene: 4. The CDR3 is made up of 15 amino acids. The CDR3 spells CASSGTRANTGELFF. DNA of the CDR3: TGTGCCAGCAGTGGGACTAGAGCCAACACCGGGGAGCTGTTTTTT.

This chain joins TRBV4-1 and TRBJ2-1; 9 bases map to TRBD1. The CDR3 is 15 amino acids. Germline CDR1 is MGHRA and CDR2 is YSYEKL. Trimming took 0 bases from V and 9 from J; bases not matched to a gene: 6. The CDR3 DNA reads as TGCGCCAGCAGCCAAGAAGGGACAGGGTTCGGTGAGCAGTTCTTC. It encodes CASSQEGTGFGEQFF.

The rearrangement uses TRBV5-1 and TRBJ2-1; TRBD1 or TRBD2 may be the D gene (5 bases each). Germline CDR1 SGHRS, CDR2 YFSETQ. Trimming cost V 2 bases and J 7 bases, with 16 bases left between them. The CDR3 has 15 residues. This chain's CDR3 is CASSFFRDQKNEQFF. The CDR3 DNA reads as TGCGCCAGCAGCTTCTTCCGGGACCAGAAAAATGAGCAGTTCTTC.

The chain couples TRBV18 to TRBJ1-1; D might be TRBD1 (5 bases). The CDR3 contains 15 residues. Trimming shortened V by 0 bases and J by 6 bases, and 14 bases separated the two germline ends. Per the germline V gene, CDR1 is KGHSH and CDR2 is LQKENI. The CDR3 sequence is CASSPPNRSGPEAFF. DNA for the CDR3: TGTGCCAGCTCACCACCTAACAGGAGCGGACCTGAAGCTTTCTTT.